Sequencing of this TCR beta chain was carried out in a study of cytomegalovirus exposure and HLA in healthy donors. The PCR ran on 60 Vbeta and 13 Jbeta primers. Here immunoSEQ multiplex PCR was the method, and the copy in TCRdb shows in-frame clones only, minus some. Here the sample spans 170,000 or so clones, about 80% being singletons. Regarding this clone: What it recognizes is unknown.

Study-wide results and caveats: When a later analysis compared HLA-associated TCR beta chains with equally common others, the HLA-associated chains turned out to be more clonally expanded and to have lower generation probabilities. The authors later linked a missense DCLRE1C variant to TCR beta V- and J-gene trimming. In an earlier analysis, productive rearrangement rates for most beta V segments clustered near 87% or 30%.

The V segment lost 3 bases and the J segment 4 bases; nucleotides outside the gene matches: 5. Germline CDR1 and CDR2: MNHNS and SASEGT. This CDR3 region has 14 residues. This clonotype was sampled from a woman aged 25-40 years in good health and CMV-seronegative. Sequencing was carried out using PBMCs. The chain combines TRBV6-1 with TRBJ1-2, with 7 positions matching TRBD1. CDR3: CASSDTGQTYGYTF. In DNA, the CDR3 is TGTGCCAGCAGTGATACGGGACAGACCTATGGCTACACCTTC.